This T cell receptor beta chain was sequenced in a study of T-cell reconstitution after alpha-beta-depleted transplantation in children. TCRbeta library preparation incorporated unique molecular identifiers. TCRdb re-analysed the PCR reads in MiXCR, keeping a single row per CDR3 protein. The sample contains fewer than 750,000 distinct CDR3 sequences, 25% to 30% of which appear only once. Germline CDR1 reads SGHNT; CDR2 reads YYREEE (reference sequence). Trimming cost V 2 bases and J 2 bases, with 17 bases left between them. This CDR3 comprises 16 residues. The clonotype comes from a boy younger than two with Wiskott-Aldrich syndrome, due to receive a stem cell transplant. The sequenced sample was PBMCs, obtained before TCRalphabeta/CD19-depleted stem cell transplant. The V and J genes are TRBV5-4 and TRBJ2-7; a possible D gene is TRBD1 (8 bases). The CDR3 protein is CASSLPGQGGTYEQYF. CDR3 nucleotide sequence: TGTGCCAGCAGCTTACCCGGACAGGGAGGGACCTACGAGCAGTACTTC.